A single sample is the source of the 11 T cell receptor beta chains below, sequenced in a study of shared clonotypes between healthy human individuals. Some clones are missing from TCRdb's copy, which holds only in-frame ones; the method was immunoSEQ multiplex PCR. The sample records more than 1,200,000 clones, just under 99% being singletons. The source material was naive CD4+ T cells sorted from blood. As to subset: CD45RA+ positively selected. The receptors shown here come from a man aged 25 to 40 in good health.

This clone was observed once. The chain joins TRBV30 to TRBJ1-5; D gene ambiguous. Germline V gene data show CDR1 as GTSNPN and CDR2 as SVGIG (reference sequence). The germline V and J ends were trimmed by 2 bases and 0 bases, with 8 bases remaining between them. This CDR3 spans 14 amino acids. The CDR3 loop reads CAWSLGNSNQPQHF. The CDR3 coding sequence is TGTGCCTGGAGTCTGGGAAATAGCAATCAGCCCCAGCATTTT.

The J gene is TRBJ2-7, the V gene TRBV6-6, with D uncertain. Germline V gene sequence: CDR1 MNHNY, CDR2 SVGAGI (reference sequence). This CDR3 has 11 amino acids. V dropped 6 bases and J dropped 5 bases, with 8 bases sitting between them. This CDR3 is CASRNRNEQYF. CDR3 in DNA: TGTGCCAGCAGGAATCGGAACGAGCAGTACTTC.

The genes are TRBV5-4 and TRBJ2-7; possibly TRBD1 for D (5 bases). The CDR3 is 15 amino acids. Per germline, CDR1 SGHNT and CDR2 YYREEE (reference sequence). V was shortened by 3 bases and J by 0 bases, with 13 bases between the two germline ends. The CDR3 nucleotides read TGTGCCAGCAGCTCTCAGGGCGAGAGCTCCTACGAGCAGTACTTC. It is translated as CASSSQGESSYEQYF.

The chain combines TRBV5-6 with TRBJ2-5, with unresolved D. CDR3 length: 17 amino acids. The V end was cut by 0 bases, the J end by 5 bases, with 20 bases between. Germline V gene lookup returns CDR1 SGHDT and CDR2 YYEEEE. The CDR3 DNA is TGTGCCAGCAGCTTGGGCCCCAATCTTCTGGTGGGGGAGACCCAGTACTTC. This codes for CASSLGPNLLVGETQYF.

V usage is TRBV5-4 and J usage is TRBJ2-5; D is uncertain. The ends were cut back, 5 bases at V and 5 bases at J, with 10 bases in the middle. The CDR3 totals 12 residues. Germline assignment: CDR1 SGHNT and CDR2 YYREEE (reference sequence). In nucleotides, the CDR3 is TGTGCCAGCAGTAACAACGCCGAGACCCAGTACTTC. This translates into CASSNNAETQYF.

The V and J genes are TRBV11-2 and TRBJ2-1, with D possibly called TRBD1 or TRBD2 (9 bases each). V was shortened by 3 bases and J by 9 bases, with 30 bases between the two germline ends. Germline assignment: CDR1 SGHAT and CDR2 FQNNGV. CDR3 length: 19 residues. CDR3: CASSFLGQGTVAGVIEQFF. As DNA, the CDR3 is TGTGCCAGCAGCTTTTTAGGACAGGGGACAGTAGCGGGAGTCATTGAGCAGTTCTTC.

The CDR3 nucleotides read TGTGCCACCAGCAGACTTAAAGGTGACAGCGAGGATTTCTACGAGCAGTACTTC. This codes for CATSRLKGDSEDFYEQYF. The chain couples TRBV15 to TRBJ2-7; D might be TRBD1 (5 bases). With 2 bases removed from V and 3 bases from J, the gap between germline ends came to 23 bases. CDR3 length: 18 residues. CDR1 LNHNV and CDR2 YYDKDF come from the germline V gene (reference sequence). Looking up the rest from reference TRBV15 and TRBJ2-7 gives the full variable domain: DAMVIQNPRYQVTQFGKPVTLSCSQTLNHNVMYWYQQKSSQAPKLLFHYYDKDFNNEADTPDNFQSRRPNTSFCFLDIRSPGLGDTAMYLCATSRLKGDSEDFYEQYFGPGTRLTVT.

The chain is built from TRBV28 and TRBJ2-3; 8 nucleotides match TRBD2. The CDR3 runs 16 residues. Germline CDR1 MDHEN, CDR2 SYDVKM. J gave up 4 bases and V 2 bases, and 8 bases lay outside the gene matches. The CDR3 nucleotides are TGTGCCAGCAGTTTAGATAGCGGGAACTCCGCAGATACGCAGTATTTT. It specifies CASSLDSGNSADTQYF.

The J gene is TRBJ2-2, the V gene TRBV5-5, with TRBD1 as a possible D gene (5 bases). Germline-derived CDR1 and CDR2 are SGHKS and YYEKEE (reference sequence). The CDR3 loop spans 15 amino acids. With 1 base removed from V and 2 bases from J, the gap between germline ends came to 9 bases. The CDR3 sequence is CASSLYTGNTGELFF. The CDR3 region has the DNA TGTGCCAGCAGCTTGTATACAGGCAACACCGGGGAGCTGTTTTTT.

The chain links TRBV2 to TRBJ2-1; 10 bases line up with TRBD2. Germline CDR1 reads SNHLY; CDR2 reads FYNNEI. Trimming removed 3 bases from V and 5 bases from J; junction bases left unmatched: 10. The CDR3 sequence is 17 residues long. CDR3: CASSEASGRRWDNEQFF. CDR3 DNA sequence: TGTGCCAGCAGTGAGGCTAGCGGGAGAAGATGGGACAATGAGCAGTTCTTC.

The V gene is TRBV18, the J gene TRBJ2-1; 7 bases match TRBD2. In germline, CDR1 is KGHSH, CDR2 LQKENI. This CDR3 has 16 residues. J gave up 16 bases and V 2 bases, and 20 bases lay outside the gene matches. Written as DNA, the CDR3 is TGTGCCAGCTCACCAACAGCGACGGGAGGCTGGTTTGTAGGTTTCTTC. Encoded protein: CASSPTATGGWFVGFF.